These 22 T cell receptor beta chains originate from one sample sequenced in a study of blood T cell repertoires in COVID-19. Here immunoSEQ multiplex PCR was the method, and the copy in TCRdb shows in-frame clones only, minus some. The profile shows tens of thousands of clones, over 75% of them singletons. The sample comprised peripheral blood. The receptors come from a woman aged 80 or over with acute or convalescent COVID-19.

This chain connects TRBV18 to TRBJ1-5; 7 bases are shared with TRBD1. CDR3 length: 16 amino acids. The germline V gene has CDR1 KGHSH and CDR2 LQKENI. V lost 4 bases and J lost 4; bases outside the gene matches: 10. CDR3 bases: TGTGCCAGCTCACAAGGCACAGCACAGGGGAATCAGCCCCAGCATTTT. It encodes CASSQGTAQGNQPQHF.

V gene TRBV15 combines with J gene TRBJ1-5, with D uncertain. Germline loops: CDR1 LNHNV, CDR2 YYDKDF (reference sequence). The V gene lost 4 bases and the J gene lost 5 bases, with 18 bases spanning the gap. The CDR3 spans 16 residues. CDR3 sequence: CATSTLRVPRDQPQHF. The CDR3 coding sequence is TGTGCCACCAGCACACTCCGGGTCCCGCGGGATCAGCCCCAGCATTTT.

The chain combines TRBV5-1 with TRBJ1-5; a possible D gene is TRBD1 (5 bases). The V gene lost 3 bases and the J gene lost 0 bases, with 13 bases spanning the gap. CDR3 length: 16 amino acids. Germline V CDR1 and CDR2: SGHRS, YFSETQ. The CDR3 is CASSSLGLDSNQPQHF. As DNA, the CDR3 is TGCGCCAGCAGCTCCTTGGGACTGGATAGCAATCAGCCCCAGCATTTT.

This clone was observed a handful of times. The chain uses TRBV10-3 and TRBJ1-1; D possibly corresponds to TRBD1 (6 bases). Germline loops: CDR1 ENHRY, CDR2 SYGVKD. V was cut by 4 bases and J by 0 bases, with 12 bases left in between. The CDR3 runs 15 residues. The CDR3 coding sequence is TGTGCCATCAGTGCAGACAGGCTAATGAACACTGAAGCTTTCTTT. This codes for CAISADRLMNTEAFF.

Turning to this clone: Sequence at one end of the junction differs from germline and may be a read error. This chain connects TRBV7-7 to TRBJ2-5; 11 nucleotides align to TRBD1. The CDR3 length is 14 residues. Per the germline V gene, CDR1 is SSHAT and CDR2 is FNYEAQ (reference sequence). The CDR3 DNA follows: TGTGCTAGCAGCCCGGGGACAGGGGGAGAGACCCAGTACTTC. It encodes CASSPGTGGETQYF.

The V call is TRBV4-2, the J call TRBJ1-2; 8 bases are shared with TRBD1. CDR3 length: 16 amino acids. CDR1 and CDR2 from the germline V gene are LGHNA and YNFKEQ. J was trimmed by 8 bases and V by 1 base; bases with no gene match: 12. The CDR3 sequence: CASSQAPPGQGWGYTF. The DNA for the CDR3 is TGTGCCAGCAGCCAAGCCCCCCCCGGACAGGGATGGGGCTACACCTTC.

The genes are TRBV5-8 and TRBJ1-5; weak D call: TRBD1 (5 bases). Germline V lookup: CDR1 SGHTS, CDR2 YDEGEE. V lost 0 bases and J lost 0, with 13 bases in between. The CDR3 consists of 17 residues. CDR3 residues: CASSLASTAHSNQPQHF. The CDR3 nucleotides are TGTGCCAGCAGCTTGGCCTCGACAGCCCATAGCAATCAGCCCCAGCATTTT.

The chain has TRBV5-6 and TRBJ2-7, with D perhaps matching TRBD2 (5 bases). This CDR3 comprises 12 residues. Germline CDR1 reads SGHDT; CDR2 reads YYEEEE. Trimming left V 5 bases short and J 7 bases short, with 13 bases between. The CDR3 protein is CASSRTQLEQYF. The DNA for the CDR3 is TGTGCCAGCAGTCGGACTCAGTTGGAGCAGTACTTC.

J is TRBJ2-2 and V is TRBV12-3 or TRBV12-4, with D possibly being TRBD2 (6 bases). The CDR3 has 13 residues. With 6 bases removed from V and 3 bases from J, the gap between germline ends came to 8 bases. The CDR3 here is CASRPGDTGELFF. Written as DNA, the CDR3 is TGTGCCAGCAGGCCGGGGGACACCGGGGAGCTGTTTTTT.

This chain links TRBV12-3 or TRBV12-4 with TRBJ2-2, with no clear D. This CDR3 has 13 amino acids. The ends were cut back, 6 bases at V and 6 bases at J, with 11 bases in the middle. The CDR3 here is CASSRLRAGELFF. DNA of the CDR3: TGTGCCAGCAGCCGCCTCCGGGCCGGGGAGCTGTTTTTT.

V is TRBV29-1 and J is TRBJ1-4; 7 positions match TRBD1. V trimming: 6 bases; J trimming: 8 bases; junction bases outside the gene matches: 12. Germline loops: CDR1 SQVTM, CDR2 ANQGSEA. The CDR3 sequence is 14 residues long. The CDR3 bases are TGCAGCGTACAAAAACAGGGGCCTGGGGAAAAACTGTTTTTT. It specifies CSVQKQGPGEKLFF.

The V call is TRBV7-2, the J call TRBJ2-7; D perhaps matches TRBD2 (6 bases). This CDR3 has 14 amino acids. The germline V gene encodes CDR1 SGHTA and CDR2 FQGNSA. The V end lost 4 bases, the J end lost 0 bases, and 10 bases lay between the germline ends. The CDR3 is CASSYGGSSYEQYF. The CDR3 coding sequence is TGTGCCAGCAGCTACGGGGGTAGCTCCTACGAGCAGTACTTC.

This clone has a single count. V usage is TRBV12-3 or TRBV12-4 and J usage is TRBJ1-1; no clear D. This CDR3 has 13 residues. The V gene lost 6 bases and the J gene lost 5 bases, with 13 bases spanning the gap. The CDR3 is CASSITAGTEAFF. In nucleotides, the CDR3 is TGTGCCAGCAGCATAACTGCGGGAACTGAAGCTTTCTTT.

DNA of the CDR3: TGTGCTAGTGCCCTTGGCGGGGGGGTCGAGCAGTACTTC. This gives the protein CASALGGGVEQYF. The V call is TRBV12-5, the J call TRBJ2-7; 9 nucleotides match TRBD2. V lost 7 bases to trimming and J lost 6 bases; unmatched junction nucleotides: 7. The length of the CDR3 is 13 residues. Per germline, CDR1 LGHNT and CDR2 FRNRAP.

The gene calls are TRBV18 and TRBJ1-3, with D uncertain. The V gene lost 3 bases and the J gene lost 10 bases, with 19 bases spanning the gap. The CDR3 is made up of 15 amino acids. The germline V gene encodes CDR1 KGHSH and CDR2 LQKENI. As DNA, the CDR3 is TGTGCCAGCTCACCCTCGACTGAGAGAGGCCTAACCATATATTTT. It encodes CASSPSTERGLTIYF.

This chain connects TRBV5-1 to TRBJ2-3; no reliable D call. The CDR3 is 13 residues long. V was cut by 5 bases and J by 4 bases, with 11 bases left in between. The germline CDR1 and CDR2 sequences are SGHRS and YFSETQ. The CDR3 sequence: CASRFPPSDTQYF. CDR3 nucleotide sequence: TGCGCCAGCAGGTTCCCCCCTTCAGATACGCAGTATTTT. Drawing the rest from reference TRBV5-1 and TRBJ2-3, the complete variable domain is KAGVTQTPRYLIKTRGQQVTLSCSPISGHRSVSWYQQTPGQGLQFLFEYFSETQRNKGNFPGRFSGRQFSNSRSEMNVSTLELGDSALYLCASRFPPSDTQYFGPGTRLTVL.

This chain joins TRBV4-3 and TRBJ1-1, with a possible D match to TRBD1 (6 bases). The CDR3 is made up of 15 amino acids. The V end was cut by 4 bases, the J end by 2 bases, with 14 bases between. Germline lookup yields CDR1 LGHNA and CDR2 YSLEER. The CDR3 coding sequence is TGCGCCAGCAGCCCTACGATAGGGGGAAACACTGAAGCTTTCTTT. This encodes CASSPTIGGNTEAFF.

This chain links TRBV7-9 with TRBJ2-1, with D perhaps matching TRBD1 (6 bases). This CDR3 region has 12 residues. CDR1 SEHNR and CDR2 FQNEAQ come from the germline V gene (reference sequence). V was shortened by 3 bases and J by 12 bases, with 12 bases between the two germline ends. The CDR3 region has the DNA TGTGCCAGCAGCTTCCGGACAGTTCTGCAGTTCTTC. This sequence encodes CASSFRTVLQFF. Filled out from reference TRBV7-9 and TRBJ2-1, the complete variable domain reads DTGVSQNPRHKITKRGQNVTFRCDPISEHNRLYWYRQTLGQGPEFLTYFQNEAQLEKSRLLSDRFSAERPKGSFSTLEIQRTEQGDSAMYLCASSFRTVLQFFGPGTRLTVL.

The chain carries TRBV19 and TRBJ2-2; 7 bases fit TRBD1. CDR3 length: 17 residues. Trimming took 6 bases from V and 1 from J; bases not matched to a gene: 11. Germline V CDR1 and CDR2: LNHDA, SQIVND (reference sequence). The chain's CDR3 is CASRQRTGQLNTGELFF. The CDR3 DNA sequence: TGTGCCAGTAGGCAAAGAACGGGACAGCTGAACACCGGGGAGCTGTTTTTT.

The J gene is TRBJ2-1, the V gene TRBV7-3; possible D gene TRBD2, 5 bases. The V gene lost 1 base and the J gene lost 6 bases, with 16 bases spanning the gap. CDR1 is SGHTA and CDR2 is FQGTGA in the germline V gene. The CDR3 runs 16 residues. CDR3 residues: CASSLSEGVSPNEQFF. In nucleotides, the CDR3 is TGTGCCAGCAGCTTAAGTGAGGGTGTAAGCCCCAATGAGCAGTTCTTC.

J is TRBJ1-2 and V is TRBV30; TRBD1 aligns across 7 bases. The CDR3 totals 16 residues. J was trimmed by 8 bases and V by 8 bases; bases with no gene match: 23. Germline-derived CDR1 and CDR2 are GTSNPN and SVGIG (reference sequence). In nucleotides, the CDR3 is TGTGCCATTAAAGGGGACAGTAACAAAGGGCCGGGGGGCTACACCTTC. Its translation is CAIKGDSNKGPGGYTF.

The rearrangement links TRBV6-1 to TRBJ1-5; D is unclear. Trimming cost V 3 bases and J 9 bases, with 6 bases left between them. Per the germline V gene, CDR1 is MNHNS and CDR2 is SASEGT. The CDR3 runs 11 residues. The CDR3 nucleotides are TGTGCCAGCAGTGAGGCCTGGCCCCAGCATTTT. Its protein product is CASSEAWPQHF.